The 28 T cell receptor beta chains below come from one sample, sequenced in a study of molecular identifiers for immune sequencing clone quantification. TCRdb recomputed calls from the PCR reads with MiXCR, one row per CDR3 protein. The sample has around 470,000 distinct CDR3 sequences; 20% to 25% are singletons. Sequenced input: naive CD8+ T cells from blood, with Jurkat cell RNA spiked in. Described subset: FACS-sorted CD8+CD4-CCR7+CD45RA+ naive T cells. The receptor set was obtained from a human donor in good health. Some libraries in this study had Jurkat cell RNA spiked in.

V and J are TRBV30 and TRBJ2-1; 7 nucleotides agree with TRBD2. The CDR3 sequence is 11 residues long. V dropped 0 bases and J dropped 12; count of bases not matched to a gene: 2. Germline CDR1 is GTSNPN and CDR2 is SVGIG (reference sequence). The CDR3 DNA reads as TGTGCCTGGAGTGTAGGCGGGGGGCAGTTCTTC. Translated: CAWSVGGGQFF.

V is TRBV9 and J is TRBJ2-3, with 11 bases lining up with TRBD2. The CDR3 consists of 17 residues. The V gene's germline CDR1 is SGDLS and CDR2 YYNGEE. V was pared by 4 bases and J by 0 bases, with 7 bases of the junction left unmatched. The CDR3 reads CASSPGGTSGSTDTQYF. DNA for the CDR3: TGTGCCAGCAGCCCGGGCGGGACTAGCGGTAGCACAGATACGCAGTATTTT. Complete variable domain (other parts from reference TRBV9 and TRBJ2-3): DSGVTQTPKHLITATGQRVTLRCSPRSGDLSVYWYQQSLDQGLQFLIQYYNGEERAKGNILERFSAQQFPDLHSELNLSSLELGDSALYFCASSPGGTSGSTDTQYFGPGTRLTVL.

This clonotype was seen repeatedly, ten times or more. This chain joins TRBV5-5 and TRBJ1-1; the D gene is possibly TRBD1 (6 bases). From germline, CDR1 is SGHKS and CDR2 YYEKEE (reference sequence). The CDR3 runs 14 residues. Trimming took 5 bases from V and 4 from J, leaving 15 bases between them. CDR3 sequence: CASRRTGSSTEAFF. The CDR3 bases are TGTGCCAGCAGGCGTACAGGGAGCAGCACTGAAGCTTTCTTT.

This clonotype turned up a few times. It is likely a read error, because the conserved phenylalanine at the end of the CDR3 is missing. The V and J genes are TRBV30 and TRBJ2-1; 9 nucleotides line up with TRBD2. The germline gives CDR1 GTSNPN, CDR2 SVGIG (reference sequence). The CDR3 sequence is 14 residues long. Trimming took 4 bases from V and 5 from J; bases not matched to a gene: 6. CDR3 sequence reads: CAWNSAGGHNEQFL. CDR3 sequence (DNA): TGTGCCTGGAATTCAGCGGGGGGCCACAATGAGCAGTTCCTC.

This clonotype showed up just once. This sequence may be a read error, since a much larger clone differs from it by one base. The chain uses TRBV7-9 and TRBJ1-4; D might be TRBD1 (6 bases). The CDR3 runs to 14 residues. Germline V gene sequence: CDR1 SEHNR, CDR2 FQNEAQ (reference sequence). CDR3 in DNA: TGTGCCAGCAGCTCACAGGGAACTAATGGAAAACTGTTTTTT. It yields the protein CASSSQGTNGKLFF.

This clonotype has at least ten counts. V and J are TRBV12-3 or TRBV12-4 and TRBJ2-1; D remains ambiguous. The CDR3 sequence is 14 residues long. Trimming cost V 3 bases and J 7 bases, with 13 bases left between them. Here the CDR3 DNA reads TGTGCCAGCAGTTTTTCCCTTCTGAAGAATGAGCAGTTCTTC. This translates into CASSFSLLKNEQFF.

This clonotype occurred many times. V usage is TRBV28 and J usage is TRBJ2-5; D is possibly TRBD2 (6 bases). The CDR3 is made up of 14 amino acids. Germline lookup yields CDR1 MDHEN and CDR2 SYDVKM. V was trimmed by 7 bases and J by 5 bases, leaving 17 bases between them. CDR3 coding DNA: TGTGCCAGCACCAGCGGCGGCGGGGACGAGACCCAGTACTTC. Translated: CASTSGGGDETQYF.

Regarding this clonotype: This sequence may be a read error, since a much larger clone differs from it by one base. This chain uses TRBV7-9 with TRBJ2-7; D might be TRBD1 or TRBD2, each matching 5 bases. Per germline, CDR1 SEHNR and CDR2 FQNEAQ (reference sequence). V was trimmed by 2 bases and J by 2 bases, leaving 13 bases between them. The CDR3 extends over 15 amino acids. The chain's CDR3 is CASSLSGGETYEQYF. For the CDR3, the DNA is TGTGCCAGCAGCTTATCTGGGGGAGAAACCTACGAGCAGTACTTC.

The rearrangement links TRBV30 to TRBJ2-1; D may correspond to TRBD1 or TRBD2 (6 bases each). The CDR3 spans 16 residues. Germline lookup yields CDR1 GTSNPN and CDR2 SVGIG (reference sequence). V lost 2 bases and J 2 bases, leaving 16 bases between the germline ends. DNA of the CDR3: TGTGCCTGGAGTCCCTTTTTGGGGGGCACCTACAATGAGCAGTTCTTC. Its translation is CAWSPFLGGTYNEQFF.

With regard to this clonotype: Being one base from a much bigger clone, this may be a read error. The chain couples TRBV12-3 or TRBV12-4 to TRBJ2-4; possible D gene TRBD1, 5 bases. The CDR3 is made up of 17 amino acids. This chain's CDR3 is CASSSFGSTGAPGIRYF. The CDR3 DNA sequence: TGTGCCAGCAGTTCGTTTGGGTCCACTGGGGCGCCTGGGATTCGGTACTTC.

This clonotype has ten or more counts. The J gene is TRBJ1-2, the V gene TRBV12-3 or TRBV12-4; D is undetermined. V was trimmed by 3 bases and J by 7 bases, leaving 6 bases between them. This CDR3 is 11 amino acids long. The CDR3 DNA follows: TGTGCCAGCAGTTTGGGCCGTGGCTACACCTTC. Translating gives CASSLGRGYTF.

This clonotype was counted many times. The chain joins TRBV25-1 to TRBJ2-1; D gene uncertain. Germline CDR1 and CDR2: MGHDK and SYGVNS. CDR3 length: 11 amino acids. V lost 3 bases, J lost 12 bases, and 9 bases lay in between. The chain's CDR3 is CASSDYGRQFF. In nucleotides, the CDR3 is TGTGCCAGCAGTGATTATGGCCGGCAGTTCTTC. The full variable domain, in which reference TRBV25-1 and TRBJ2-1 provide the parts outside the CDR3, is EADIYQTPRYLVIGTGKKITLECSQTMGHDKMYWYQQDPGMELHLIHYSYGVNSTEKGDLSSESTVSRIRTEHFPLTLESARPSHTSQYLCASSDYGRQFFGPGTRLTVL.

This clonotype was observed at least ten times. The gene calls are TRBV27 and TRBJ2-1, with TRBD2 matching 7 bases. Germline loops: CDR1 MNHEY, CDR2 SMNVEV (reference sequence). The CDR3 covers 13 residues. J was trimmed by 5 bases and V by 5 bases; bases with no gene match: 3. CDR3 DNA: TGTGCCAGCAGTCCGGGGACTAACAATGAGCAGTTCTTC. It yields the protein CASSPGTNNEQFF.

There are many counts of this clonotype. The CDR3 region is CANLGTANTEAFF. CDR3 bases: TGTGCCAACTTAGGGACAGCGAACACTGAAGCTTTCTTT. The gene calls are TRBV2 and TRBJ1-1, with 7 bases aligning to TRBD1. With 10 bases clipped from V and 1 base from J, the junction kept 6 bases outside the gene matches. There are 13 residues in the CDR3. Germline lookup yields CDR1 SNHLY and CDR2 FYNNEI.

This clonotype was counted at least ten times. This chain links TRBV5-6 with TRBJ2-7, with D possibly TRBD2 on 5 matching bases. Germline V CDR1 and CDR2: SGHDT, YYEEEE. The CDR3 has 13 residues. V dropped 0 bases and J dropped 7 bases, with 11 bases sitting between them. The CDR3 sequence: CASSLGSPGEQYF. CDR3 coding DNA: TGTGCCAGCAGCTTGGGATCTCCGGGGGAGCAGTACTTC.

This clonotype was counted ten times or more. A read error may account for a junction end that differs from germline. CDR3 residues: CATSEGRANAEAFF. The CDR3 DNA sequence: TGTGCCACCAGTGAAGGCAGGGCGAACGCTGAAGCTTTCTTT. The V gene is TRBV24-1, the J gene TRBJ1-1; D may be TRBD1 (5 bases). Germline values: CDR1 KGHDR, CDR2 SFDVKD. The CDR3 is 14 amino acids.

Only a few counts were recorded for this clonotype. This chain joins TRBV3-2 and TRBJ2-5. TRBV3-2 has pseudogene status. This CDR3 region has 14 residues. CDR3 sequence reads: CASSHTGSQETQYF. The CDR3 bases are TGTGCCAGCAGCCATACAGGGTCCCAAGAGACCCAGTACTTC.

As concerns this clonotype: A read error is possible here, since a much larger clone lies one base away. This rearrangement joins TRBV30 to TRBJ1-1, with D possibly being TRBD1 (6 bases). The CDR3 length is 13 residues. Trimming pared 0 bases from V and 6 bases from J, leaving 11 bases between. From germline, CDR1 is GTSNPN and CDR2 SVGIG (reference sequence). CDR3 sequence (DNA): TGTGCCTGGAGTGTAGGGGGAAACGCTGAAGCTTTCTTT. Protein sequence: CAWSVGGNAEAFF.

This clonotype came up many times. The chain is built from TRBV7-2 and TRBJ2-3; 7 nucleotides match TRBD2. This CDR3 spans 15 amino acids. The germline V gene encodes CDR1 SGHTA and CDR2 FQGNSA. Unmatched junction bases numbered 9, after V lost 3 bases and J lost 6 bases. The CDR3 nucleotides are TGTGCCAGCAGCTTGGGTGGCGGGGGTTCGGATACGCAGTATTTT. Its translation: CASSLGGGGSDTQYF.

The CDR3: CASSLPPGANEKLFF. In DNA form, the CDR3 reads TGTGCCAGCAGCTTACCTCCTGGGGCTAATGAAAAACTGTTTTTT. This chain uses TRBV7-8 with TRBJ1-4; no definite D call. V was pared by 2 bases and J by 3 bases, with 10 bases between. This CDR3 region has 15 residues. Germline V gene sequence: CDR1 SGHVS, CDR2 FQNEAQ. The full variable domain, its missing parts supplied by reference TRBV7-8 and TRBJ1-4, is GAGVSQSPRYKVAKRGQDVALRCDPISGHVSLFWYQQALGQGPEFLTYFQNEAQLDKSGLPSDRFFAERPEGSVSTLKIQRTQQEDSAVYLCASSLPPGANEKLFFGSGTQLSVL.

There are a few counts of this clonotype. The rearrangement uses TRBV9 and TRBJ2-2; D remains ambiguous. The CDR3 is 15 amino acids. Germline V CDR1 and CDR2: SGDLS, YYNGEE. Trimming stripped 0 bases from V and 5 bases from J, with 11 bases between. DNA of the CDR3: TGTGCCAGCAGCGTAGGGGAATCGAGAACCGGGGAGCTGTTTTTT. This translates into CASSVGESRTGELFF.

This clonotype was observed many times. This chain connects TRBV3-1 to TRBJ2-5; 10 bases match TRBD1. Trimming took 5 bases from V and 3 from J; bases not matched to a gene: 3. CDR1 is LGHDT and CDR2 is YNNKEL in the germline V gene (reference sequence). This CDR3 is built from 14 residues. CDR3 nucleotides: TGTGCCAGCAGCGGACAGGGGGAAGAAGAGACCCAGTACTTC. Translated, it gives CASSGQGEEETQYF.

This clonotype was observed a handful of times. The CDR3 DNA sequence: TGCAGTGCTAGAGTTGGGGGGGGGGCGAATCAGCCCCAGCATTTT. It translates to CSARVGGGANQPQHF. The genes are TRBV20-1 and TRBJ1-5; D possibly corresponds to TRBD1 (6 bases). Germline lookup yields CDR1 DFQATT and CDR2 SNEGSKA (reference sequence). Trimming pared 1 base from V and 4 bases from J, leaving 14 bases between. The CDR3 length is 15 residues.

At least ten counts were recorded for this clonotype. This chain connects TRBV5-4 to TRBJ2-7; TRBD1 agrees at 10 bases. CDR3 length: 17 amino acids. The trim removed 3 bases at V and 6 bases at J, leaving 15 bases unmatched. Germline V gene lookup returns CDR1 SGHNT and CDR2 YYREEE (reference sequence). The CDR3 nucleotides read TGTGCCAGCAGCTGGGGGACTCCGGGACAGGGGCCTCTCGAGCAGTACTTC. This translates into CASSWGTPGQGPLEQYF.

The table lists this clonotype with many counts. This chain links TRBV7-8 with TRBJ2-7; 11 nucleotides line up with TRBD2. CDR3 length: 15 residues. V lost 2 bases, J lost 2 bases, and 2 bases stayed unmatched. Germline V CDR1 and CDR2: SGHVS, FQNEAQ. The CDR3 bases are TGTGCCAGCAGCTTATCGACTAGCGGGGCCTACGAGCAGTACTTC. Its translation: CASSLSTSGAYEQYF.

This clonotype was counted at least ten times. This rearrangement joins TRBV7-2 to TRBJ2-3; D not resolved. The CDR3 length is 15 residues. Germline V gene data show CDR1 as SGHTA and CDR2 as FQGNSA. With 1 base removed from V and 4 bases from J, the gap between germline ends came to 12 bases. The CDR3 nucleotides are TGTGCCAGCAGCTTAGGGGGTTTTGAGGCAGATACGCAGTATTTT. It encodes CASSLGGFEADTQYF.

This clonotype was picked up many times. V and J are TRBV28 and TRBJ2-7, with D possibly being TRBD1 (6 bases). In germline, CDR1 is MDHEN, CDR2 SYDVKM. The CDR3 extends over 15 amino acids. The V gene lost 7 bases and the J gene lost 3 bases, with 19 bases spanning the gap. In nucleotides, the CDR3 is TGTGCCAGCAATGACAGGTCGGTCGGGGTCTACGAGCAGTACTTC. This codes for CASNDRSVGVYEQYF.

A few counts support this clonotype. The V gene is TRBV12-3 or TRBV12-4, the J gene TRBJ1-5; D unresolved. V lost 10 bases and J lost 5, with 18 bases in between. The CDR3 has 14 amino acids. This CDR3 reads CATTPLRADQPQHF. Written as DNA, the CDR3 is TGTGCCACGACCCCCCTCCGGGCGGATCAGCCCCAGCATTTT.